A selection of T cell receptor beta chains follows, all from one sample in a study of response to subunit inactivated influenza vaccine. TCRdb independently ran MiXCR on the RT-PCR reads; one entry per CDR3 protein. The sample yields 500,000 to 600,000 distinct CDR3 sequences, 12% to 15% seen once. Here the sequenced sample was PBMCs from blood, taken 11 to 12 days after vaccination. The receptor source for this set is a man aged 50 to 60 who received an inactivated influenza vaccine. CDR3s include the opening cysteine and the closing phenylalanine or tryptophan. A D gene is named only where the DNA matches it firmly. Size tells how often a clone was seen (once, few, many) or the class of an expanded clone, and some rows leave it out.

v_gene	d_gene	abundance	j_gene	CDR3nt	CDR3aa
TRBV7-2	NA	NA	TRBJ2-2	TGTGCCAGCAGCTTAATTGGCGGCACCGGGGAGCTGTTTTTT	CASSLIGGTGELFF
TRBV4-1	TRBD2	NA	TRBJ2-7	TGCGCCAGCAGCCAAGATCGGGGGGGGACGGTTATCTACGAGCAGTACTTC	CASSQDRGGTVIYEQYF
TRBV4-3	TRBD1	many	TRBJ2-6	TGCGCCAGCAGCCAAGAACCGGGACAGGGGGCGTCTGGGGCCAACGTCCTGACTTTC	CASSQEPGQGASGANVLTF
TRBV29-1	NA	NA	TRBJ2-6	TGCAGCGTTGGCGGGGACCCAGGGACTGGGGCCAACGTCCTGACTTTC	CSVGGDPGTGANVLTF
TRBV5-1	NA	few	TRBJ2-3	TGCGCCAGCAGCACCACACTTGGAGATACGCAGTATTTT	CASSTTLGDTQYF
TRBV29-1	TRBD1	NA	TRBJ1-1	TGCAGCGTTGGGGGACAGGGGACTGAAGCTTTCTTT	CSVGGQGTEAFF
TRBV9	NA	NA	TRBJ2-7	TGTGCCAGCAGCGTAGGGGTCGCATACTCCTACGAGCAGTACTTC	CASSVGVAYSYEQYF
TRBV12-3/TRBV12-4	NA	few	TRBJ1-1	TGTGCCAGCAGCCTTCCCCACGCGGGCACTGAAGCTTTCTTT	CASSLPHAGTEAFF
TRBV7-3	NA	NA	TRBJ2-7	TGTGCCAGCAGCTTAATAGGGGGAGCCTACGAGCAGTACTTC	CASSLIGGAYEQYF
TRBV7-9	TRBD2	few	TRBJ2-1	TGTGCCAGCAGCCAAGCGAATAGCGGGGCAGGCAGTGAGCAGTTCTTC	CASSQANSGAGSEQFF
TRBV7-3	TRBD1	many	TRBJ2-1	TGTGCCAGCAGCTTATGGGGGACAGGCTACAATGAGCAGTTCTTC	CASSLWGTGYNEQFF
TRBV7-9	NA	NA	TRBJ1-6	TGTGCCACCTCGACAACAGGGCTTGATTCACCCCTCCACTTT	CATSTTGLDSPLHF
TRBV3-1	NA	NA	TRBJ2-1	TGTGCCAGCAGCCAAGTGACGAGTGAGCAGTTCTTC	CASSQVTSEQFF
TRBV15	NA	few	TRBJ2-1	TGTGCCACCAGCAAGACTAGTAGTTCCTACAATGAGCAGTTCTTC	CATSKTSSSYNEQFF
TRBV12-3/TRBV12-4	NA	many	TRBJ1-1	TGTGCCAGCAGTACCCCGGGGAAGGCCACTGAAGCTTTCTTT	CASSTPGKATEAFF
TRBV18	NA	NA	TRBJ2-3	TGTGCCAGCTCACCCGATCGGGGGCTGGGTACGCAGTATTTT	CASSPDRGLGTQYF
TRBV18	TRBD1	few	TRBJ2-3	TGTGCCAGCTCACCGCCGGGACAGACGAGCACAGATACGCAGTATTTT	CASSPPGQTSTDTQYF
TRBV7-2	TRBD1	NA	TRBJ2-2	TGTGCCAGCAGCATCCGGACAGGGGTAGCCGGGGAGCTGTTTTTT	CASSIRTGVAGELFF
TRBV7-2	NA	few	TRBJ1-2	TGTGCCAGCAGCTTAGAAGGACGGTCCTTGGGCTACACCTTC	CASSLEGRSLGYTF
TRBV18	NA	NA	TRBJ2-5	TGTGCCAGCTCACCAGAGCGAGGACCCCCAGACTTC	CASSPERGPPDF
TRBV11-1	NA	many	TRBJ1-1	TGTGCCAGCAGCATACAGGCGAACCGCGCTGAAGCTTTCTTT	CASSIQANRAEAFF
TRBV2	TRBD2	NA	TRBJ2-4	TGTGCCAGCAGTGAACGGCTAGCGGGGGACCTAGCCAAAAACATTCAGTACTTC	CASSERLAGDLAKNIQYF
TRBV10-3	NA	NA	TRBJ1-1	TGTGCCCTCCGCGCAAGCGGGACGGACGGGACTGAAGCTTTCTTT	CALRASGTDGTEAFF
TRBV7-2	NA	few	TRBJ1-2	TGTGCCAGCAGCTTAGGGCCAGAGGGCTATGGCTACACCTTC	CASSLGPEGYGYTF
TRBV20-1	NA	few	TRBJ2-5	TGCAGTGCTAGACCCCTAGGGGGTGGGGAGACCCAGTACTTC	CSARPLGGGETQYF
TRBV4-2	NA	NA	TRBJ1-5	TGTGCCAGCAGCCGTGGACGGAACAATCAGCCCCAGCATTTT	CASSRGRNNQPQHF
TRBV3-1	TRBD1	NA	TRBJ2-7	TGTGCCAGCGGGCCGGGACAGGGGCGCTCCTACGAGCAGTACTTC	CASGPGQGRSYEQYF
TRBV15	NA	few	TRBJ2-5	TGTGCCACCAGCAGAGAGCAGCAAGAGACCCAGTACTTC	CATSREQQETQYF
TRBV11-2	NA	NA	TRBJ2-5	TGTGCCAGCAGCACTAACAGGGTCCAAGAGACCCAGTACTTC	CASSTNRVQETQYF
TRBV7-6	NA	NA	TRBJ2-4	TGTGCCAGCAGCTTAGGATTCAGAGACATTCAGTACTTC	CASSLGFRDIQYF
TRBV20-1	TRBD2	NA	TRBJ2-1	TGCAGTGCAAAGCGGGGCTCCTACAATGAGCAGTTCTTC	CSAKRGSYNEQFF
TRBV11-2	TRBD2	NA	TRBJ2-2	TGTGCCAGCAGGCCGGGACTAATGAACACCGGGGAGCTGTTTTTT	CASRPGLMNTGELFF
TRBV6-5	NA	NA	TRBJ2-1	TGTGCCAGCAGTTACCTTATCCCCCGGGCCCAGAGGGATGAGCAGTTCTTC	CASSYLIPRAQRDEQFF
TRBV29-1	NA	NA	TRBJ2-2	TGCAGCGTTGTGGGGACAAGGACTAACACCGGGGAGCTGTTTTTT	CSVVGTRTNTGELFF
TRBV4-3	TRBD2	NA	TRBJ2-1	TGCGCCAGCAGCCAAGATTATGTAGCGGGAGAAGGCGTCTTC	CASSQDYVAGEGVF
TRBV24-1	NA	many	TRBJ2-2	TGTGCCACCAGTGACCGCCCCGCCGGACAGTACACCGGGGAGCTGTTTTTT	CATSDRPAGQYTGELFF
TRBV3-1	NA	NA	TRBJ2-7	TGTGCCAGCAGCCAGACTTCGGCCTCCTACGAGCAGTACTTC	CASSQTSASYEQYF
TRBV5-1	TRBD2	many	TRBJ2-5	TGCGCCAGCAGCTTGGGATCTAGCGGGCAAGAGACCCAGTACTTC	CASSLGSSGQETQYF
TRBV7-9	NA	many	TRBJ2-3	TGTGCCAGCAGCGTAGGCGGGACCACAGATACGCAGTATTTT	CASSVGGTTDTQYF
TRBV20-1	NA	NA	TRBJ2-1	TGCAGTGCTAGCCTAGCGTACTCCTACAATGAGCAGTTCTTC	CSASLAYSYNEQFF
TRBV11-2	NA	NA	TRBJ1-2	TGTGCCAGCAGCTTATCCTCCTGGGTCGGACAGTCCTTTTTGGGCCTTTTTGGCTACACCTTC	CASSLSSWVGQSFLGLFGYTF
TRBV7-9	TRBD1	few	TRBJ2-7	TGTGCCAGCAGTACCAGGGGGCGTCCATGGTACGAGCAGTACTTC	CASSTRGRPWYEQYF
TRBV29-1	NA	few	TRBJ1-3	TGCAGCGTTTTGAGGGATTCTGGAAACACCATATATTTT	CSVLRDSGNTIYF
TRBV28	NA	few	TRBJ2-3	TGTGCCAGCAGTTCCGCCCAGACAGATACGCAGTATTTT	CASSSAQTDTQYF
TRBV6-2/TRBV6-3	NA	few	TRBJ1-1	TGTGCCAGCAGTTACCCCCCGGGGGGGGTCAAGCTGGAAGCTTTCTTT	CASSYPPGGVKLEAFF
TRBV4-2	NA	NA	TRBJ2-3	TGTGCCAGCAGCGGACGGAAGGGGGATACGCAGTATTTT	CASSGRKGDTQYF
TRBV2	NA	few	TRBJ1-5	TGTGCCAGCAGTGAGCTCTTCGGGTCGGATCAGCCCCAGCATTTT	CASSELFGSDQPQHF
TRBV5-1	NA	few	TRBJ2-1	TGCGCCAGCAGCTTGGAGGCCAGAAGATCCTACAATGAGCAGTTCTTC	CASSLEARRSYNEQFF
TRBV20-1	NA	few	TRBJ2-3	TGCAGTGCACCGATTTCCGCGCGAGATACGCAGTATTTT	CSAPISARDTQYF
TRBV7-8	NA	few	TRBJ2-7	TGTGCCAGCAGCCATGAGAGGGGCTACGAGCAGTACTTC	CASSHERGYEQYF
TRBV6-5	TRBD1	NA	TRBJ1-2	TGTGCCAGCAGTTACTCGGACAGGGGGCTTGTCACGTATGGCTACACCTTC	CASSYSDRGLVTYGYTF
TRBV20-1	NA	few	TRBJ2-5	TGCAGTGCTTCTTCCCCTAGGGGTTATGGGACCCAGTACTTC	CSASSPRGYGTQYF
TRBV7-2	NA	few	TRBJ2-5	TGTGCCAGCAGCTTAATAGAAGGACATAAAAGGGAGACCCAGTACTTC	CASSLIEGHKRETQYF
TRBV12-3/TRBV12-4	TRBD1	NA	TRBJ1-2	TGTGCCAGCAGCCCAAGGACAGGGGAGTCGGGTGGCTACACCTTC	CASSPRTGESGGYTF
TRBV12-5	NA	NA	TRBJ2-5	TGTGCTAGACTCGGACTCGGGAAAGAGACCCAGTACTTC	CARLGLGKETQYF
TRBV2	TRBD2	NA	TRBJ2-7	TGTGCCAGCAGATTGCGGGAGGCGTCCTACGAGCAGTACTTC	CASRLREASYEQYF
TRBV10-3	NA	NA	TRBJ2-7	TGTGCCATGAGCCCCGTGCTCCTCTACGAGCAGTACTTC	CAMSPVLLYEQYF
TRBV18	NA	few	TRBJ2-3	TGTGCCAGCTCGCGAGACTATTCGGATACGCAGTATTTT	CASSRDYSDTQYF
TRBV5-1	TRBD2	NA	TRBJ2-3	TGCGCCAGCAGCTTGGAAATGGCTAGCGGGAGTGGAGATACGCAGTATTTT	CASSLEMASGSGDTQYF